A selection of T cell receptor beta chains follows, all from one sample in a study of blood T cell repertoires in COVID-19. Sequencing was performed with immunoSEQ multiplex PCR; in TCRdb, only in-frame clones are kept and a portion is missing. The data contain approximately 69,000 clones, approximately 83% of them singletons. The sequencing sample was made of peripheral blood. Every receptor here comes from a human donor in a cohort sampled during active COVID-19. Each CDR3 is given with its conserved first and last residue. D genes are given only for firm matches. Size is stated for part of the rows, as once, few or many counts, or as a class when the clone is expanded.

CDR3aa	CDR3nt	v_gene	j_gene	d_gene	abundance
CASSQGTPPYEQYF	TGTGCCAGCAGCCAAGGGACTCCTCCCTACGAGCAGTACTTC	TRBV6-5	TRBJ2-7	NA	NA
CASSFGQKDQPQHF	TGTGCCAGCAGCTTCGGACAGAAGGATCAGCCCCAGCATTTT	TRBV7-2	TRBJ1-5	NA	NA
CASSVNARGPNQPQHF	TGTGCCAGCAGCGTGAATGCAAGGGGGCCCAATCAGCCCCAGCATTTT	TRBV5-5	TRBJ1-5	TRBD1	NA
CASSPRVGKDSPLHF	TGTGCCAGCAGCCCCAGGGTAGGAAAAGATTCACCCCTCCACTTT	TRBV7-2	TRBJ1-6	NA	NA
CASSLVTGGRLGYTF	TGTGCCAGCAGCTTAGTTACCGGGGGGAGGTTAGGCTACACCTTC	TRBV7-2	TRBJ1-2	NA	NA
CASSQDRVNEQFF	TGTGCCAGCAGCCAAGACCGGGTCAATGAGCAGTTCTTC	TRBV3-1/TRBV3-2	TRBJ2-1	NA	NA
CSVGAGRENYGYTF	TGCAGCGTTGGTGCGGGGAGGGAGAACTATGGCTACACCTTC	TRBV29-1	TRBJ1-2	NA	NA
CASSARDRGSPLHF	TGTGCCAGCAGCGCACGGGACAGGGGTTCACCCCTCCACTTT	TRBV5-6	TRBJ1-6	TRBD1	NA
CASSGSEGAGGYTF	TGTGCCAGCAGTGGATCTGAGGGGGCGGGTGGCTACACCTTC	TRBV2	TRBJ1-2	TRBD1	NA
CASSYSQGISYEQYF	TGTGCCAGCAGTTATAGTCAGGGTATTTCCTACGAGCAGTACTTC	TRBV7-2	TRBJ2-7	NA	NA
CASSGQENTEAFF	TGTGCCAGCTCGGGACAGGAGAACACTGAAGCTTTCTTT	TRBV18	TRBJ1-1	TRBD1	NA
CASSQGLGDTSTDTQYF	TGCGCCAGCAGCCAAGGGCTTGGGGACACAAGCACAGATACGCAGTATTTT	TRBV4-3	TRBJ2-3	NA	NA
CASSLSGDQPQHF	TGTGCCAGCAGTTTATCAGGGGATCAGCCCCAGCATTTT	TRBV27	TRBJ1-5	NA	NA
CASSWAGQGAEQYF	TGCGCCAGCAGCTGGGCGGGACAGGGGGCCGAGCAGTACTTC	TRBV5-1	TRBJ2-7	TRBD1	NA
CASSLAWGPNEQFF	TGTGCCAGCAGCTTGGCGTGGGGGCCAAATGAGCAGTTCTTC	TRBV7-2	TRBJ2-1	NA	NA
CASSQTPQGTDTQYF	TGTGCCAGCAGTCAGACTCCCCAGGGGACAGATACGCAGTATTTT	TRBV6-4	TRBJ2-3	NA	NA
CAISGQGGYEQYF	TGTGCCATCAGTGGACAGGGTGGCTACGAGCAGTACTTC	TRBV10-3	TRBJ2-7	TRBD1	NA
CASSLDRTGNTGELFF	TGTGCCAGCAGCTTAGATCGGACAGGGAACACCGGGGAGCTGTTTTTT	TRBV11-2	TRBJ2-2	TRBD1	NA
CASSQERGQGEGYTF	TGCGCCAGCAGCCAAGAGAGGGGACAGGGGGAAGGCTACACCTTC	TRBV4-1	TRBJ1-2	TRBD1	once
CASSARLGGRVEQFF	TGTGCCAGCAGCGCGAGACTAGGAGGGAGAGTTGAGCAGTTCTTC	TRBV7-2	TRBJ2-1	NA	few
CASSAGGAHTEAFF	TGCGCCAGCAGCGCCGGGGGGGCGCACACTGAAGCTTTCTTT	TRBV5-1	TRBJ1-1	NA	NA
CASSQEYYEQYF	TGTGCCAGCAGCCAAGAGTATTACGAGCAGTACTTC	TRBV3-1/TRBV3-2	TRBJ2-7	NA	once
CASGTEFNSPLHF	TGCGCCAGCGGGACAGAGTTTAATTCACCCCTCCACTTT	TRBV5-1	TRBJ1-6	TRBD1	NA
CAMKDWTGGPEAFF	TGTGCCATGAAAGATTGGACAGGGGGACCTGAAGCTTTCTTT	TRBV10-3	TRBJ1-1	TRBD1	NA
CASSLDGLQNSPLHF	TGTGCCAGCAGCTTGGACGGACTGCAGAATTCACCCCTCCACTTT	TRBV5-4	TRBJ1-6	NA	NA
CASIQSGGGYNEQFF	TGTGCCAGCATCCAGAGCGGGGGGGGATACAATGAGCAGTTCTTC	TRBV7-2	TRBJ2-1	TRBD2	once
CASSSQRVVRETQYF	TGTGCCAGCAGCAGTCAGCGGGTCGTGAGAGAGACCCAGTACTTC	TRBV7-9	TRBJ2-5	NA	once
CASSSRTGETEAFF	TGTGCCAGCTCATCGAGGACAGGGGAAACTGAAGCTTTCTTT	TRBV18	TRBJ1-1	TRBD1	NA
CASTDPGTRTGELFF	TGTGCCAGCACCGACCCAGGGACTAGGACCGGGGAGCTGTTTTTT	TRBV13	TRBJ2-2	TRBD2	once
CASSSGTGYNEQFF	TGTGCCAGCAGCTCCGGGACAGGGTACAATGAGCAGTTCTTC	TRBV3-1/TRBV3-2	TRBJ2-1	TRBD1	NA
CASSLSRHTEAFF	TGTGCCAGCAGTTTGTCCAGGCACACTGAAGCTTTCTTT	TRBV27	TRBJ1-1	NA	NA
CASSSSSTGKAGGGHDEQFF	TGTGCCAGCAGTTCCTCGTCAACAGGGAAAGCGGGGGGCGGACACGATGAGCAGTTCTTC	TRBV28	TRBJ2-1	TRBD2	NA
CASSLVLGDNEQFF	TGCGCCAGCAGCTTGGTCCTAGGGGACAATGAGCAGTTCTTC	TRBV5-1	TRBJ2-1	NA	NA
CATGTRGQGLQGPQHF	TGTGCCACCGGAACCAGGGGACAGGGACTTCAAGGGCCCCAGCATTTT	TRBV19	TRBJ1-5	TRBD1	NA
CASSLKSTGSSYNEQFF	TGCGCCAGCAGCTTAAAAAGCACAGGGAGCTCCTACAATGAGCAGTTCTTC	TRBV5-1	TRBJ2-1	NA	NA
CASSYGGSYEQYF	TGTGCCAGCAGTTACGGGGGGAGCTACGAGCAGTACTTC	TRBV6-2/TRBV6-3	TRBJ2-7	NA	NA
CASNPGQRYNEQFF	TGTGCCAGTAACCCGGGACAGCGATACAATGAGCAGTTCTTC	TRBV19	TRBJ2-1	TRBD1	NA
CAISESGRLQGLYYGYTF	TGTGCCATCAGTGAAAGCGGACGGCTACAGGGGCTCTACTATGGCTACACCTTC	TRBV10-3	TRBJ1-2	TRBD1	NA
CSASRGGRAFF	TGCAGTGCTAGCCGAGGGGGCCGAGCTTTCTTT	TRBV20-1	TRBJ1-1	TRBD1	NA
CSASTGIKGQETQYF	TGCAGTGCTAGTACAGGAATAAAGGGCCAAGAGACCCAGTACTTC	TRBV20-1	TRBJ2-5	NA	NA
CASSHRTGQDYEQYF	TGTGCCAGCAGCCACCGAACGGGACAGGACTACGAGCAGTACTTC	TRBV7-9	TRBJ2-7	TRBD1	NA
CASSHSRQGPYEQYF	TGTGCCAGCAGCCACTCCCGACAGGGGCCCTACGAGCAGTACTTC	TRBV5-4	TRBJ2-7	TRBD1	NA
CASSPGTGWADTQYF	TGTGCCAGCAGCCCCGGGACAGGGTGGGCAGATACGCAGTATTTT	TRBV5-6	TRBJ2-3	TRBD1	NA
CASSIGDSLLPEQFF	TGTGCCAGTAGTATTGGGGACAGCCTGTTGCCAGAGCAGTTCTTC	TRBV19	TRBJ2-1	TRBD1	NA
CASSLAKTWIRGSRETQYF	TGTGCCAGCAGCTTAGCGAAGACTTGGATTAGGGGTTCGAGAGAGACCCAGTACTTC	TRBV7-2	TRBJ2-5	NA	NA
CASSQDLAGPNYGYTF	TGCGCCAGCAGCCAAGATCTGGCAGGCCCAAACTATGGCTACACCTTC	TRBV4-1	TRBJ1-2	NA	NA
CAWTGDNSPLHF	TGTGCCTGGACAGGGGATAATTCACCCCTCCACTTT	TRBV30	TRBJ1-6	NA	few
CASRPRIINQPQHF	TGTGCCAGCAGACCCAGGATAATTAATCAGCCCCAGCATTTT	TRBV28	TRBJ1-5	NA	NA
CASSVGGSYGYTF	TGTGCCAGCAGCGTTGGGGGGTCCTATGGCTACACCTTC	TRBV12-3/TRBV12-4	TRBJ1-2	NA	NA
CASSLRLDTEAFF	TGTGCCAGCAGCTTGAGACTGGACACTGAAGCTTTCTTT	TRBV5-8	TRBJ1-1	NA	NA
CASSSGESSGNTIYF	TGCGCCAGCAGCTCAGGGGAGAGCTCTGGAAACACCATATATTTT	TRBV5-1	TRBJ1-3	NA	few
CASSQAGSNTEAFF	TGTGCCAGCTCCCAAGCAGGGTCAAACACTGAAGCTTTCTTT	TRBV18	TRBJ1-1	NA	NA
CASSYNPGGSAKNIQYF	TGTGCCAGCAGTTACAATCCAGGGGGCTCAGCCAAAAACATTCAGTACTTC	TRBV6-2/TRBV6-3	TRBJ2-4	TRBD1	few
CASSLDGAKNEQFF	TGTGCCAGCAGCTTGGATGGGGCCAAGAATGAGCAGTTCTTC	TRBV5-5	TRBJ2-1	NA	once
CASSEEGSGGYEQYF	TGTGCCAGCAGTGAAGAGGGTAGCGGGGGCTACGAGCAGTACTTC	TRBV6-1	TRBJ2-7	TRBD2	NA
CASSAGTGGRETQYF	TGTGCCAGCAGCGCTGGGACAGGGGGGCGGGAGACCCAGTACTTC	TRBV7-9	TRBJ2-5	TRBD1	NA
CASSDGTSSYNEQFF	TGTGCCAGCAGCGACGGGACTAGCTCCTACAATGAGCAGTTCTTC	TRBV21-1	TRBJ2-1	NA	NA
CASSPDRGGYEQYF	TGCGCCAGCAGCCCAGACAGAGGTGGCTACGAGCAGTACTTC	TRBV5-1	TRBJ2-7	NA	NA
CASSLVSPPYNEQFF	TGTGCCAGCAGCTTAGTGAGTCCCCCCTACAATGAGCAGTTCTTC	TRBV7-2	TRBJ2-1	NA	NA
CAWSLQGDQPQHF	TGTGCCTGGAGTCTACAAGGGGATCAGCCCCAGCATTTT	TRBV30	TRBJ1-5	NA	once